Each of the 17 T cell receptor beta chains below was sequenced from the same sample in a study of shared clonotypes between healthy human individuals. Clones were read by immunoSEQ multiplex PCR, and TCRdb kept only the in-frame ones, dropping some. The table has roughly 500,000 clones, roughly 78% seen once. The sample consisted of PBMCs. The receptors stem from a woman between 40 and 55 years old in good health. Some clones in this sample may be carry-over from other donors' samples.

The rearrangement joins TRBV7-2 to TRBJ2-1, with 7 bases fitting TRBD2. Germline V gene lookup returns CDR1 SGHTA and CDR2 FQGNSA. J lost 7 bases, V lost 1 base, and 7 bases had no gene match. This CDR3 contains 15 residues. CDR3 residues: CASSLVKLAANEQFF. CDR3 DNA: TGTGCCAGCAGCTTAGTAAAGCTAGCGGCAAATGAGCAGTTCTTC. Combining the CDR3 with reference TRBV7-2 and TRBJ2-1 gives the whole variable domain GAGVSQSPSNKVTEKGKDVELRCDPISGHTALYWYRQSLGQGLEFLIYFQGNSAPDKSGLPSDRFSAERTGGSVSTLTIQRTQQEDSAVYLCASSLVKLAANEQFFGPGTRLTVL.

This clone was seen a handful of times. This chain uses TRBV30 with TRBJ2-3; TRBD2 agrees at 9 bases. V trimming: 0 bases; J trimming: 6 bases; junction bases outside the gene matches: 13. Germline V gives CDR1 GTSNPN, CDR2 SVGIG (reference sequence). CDR3 length: 17 residues. In nucleotides, the CDR3 is TGTGCCTGGAGTGTGGTTTCAGCGGGAGGCCCGTCTGATACGCAGTATTTT. It specifies CAWSVVSAGGPSDTQYF.

DNA for the CDR3: TGTGCCAGCAAGGAGGGGGCGAGCAATCAGCCCCAGCATTTT. It encodes CASKEGASNQPQHF. The chain is built from TRBV6-6 and TRBJ1-5, with 7 bases identical to TRBD1. Germline values: CDR1 MNHNY, CDR2 SVGAGI (reference sequence). V dropped 7 bases and J dropped 1; count of bases not matched to a gene: 4. CDR3 length: 14 amino acids.

Turning to this clone: A far larger clone is one base from this, pointing to a likely read error. This rearrangement joins TRBV11-2 to TRBJ1-1, with no clear D. CDR3 size: 16 residues. Germline CDR1 reads SGHAT; CDR2 reads FQNNGV. Trimming took off 4 bases at V and 3 bases at J, with 18 bases between the two ends. CDR3 in amino acids: CASSSPGWIRDTEAFF. In DNA, the CDR3 is TGTGCCAGCAGCTCCCCTGGGTGGATTCGGGACACTGAAGCTTTCTTT.

This chain connects TRBV7-9 to TRBJ2-3; TRBD2 is a possible D gene (5 bases). The CDR3 spans 15 residues. Per the germline V gene, CDR1 is SEHNR and CDR2 is FQNEAQ (reference sequence). Trimming removed 5 bases from V and 5 bases from J, with 17 bases in between. In DNA form, the CDR3 reads TGTGCCAGCAGCCCCGGGGTGGGAGAAGTAGATACGCAGTATTTT. It codes for CASSPGVGEVDTQYF.

The chain couples TRBV10-2 to TRBJ2-7; 7 bases match TRBD2. CDR1 and CDR2 (germline): WSHSY, SAAADI. The CDR3 is made up of 14 amino acids. With V trimmed by 6 bases and J by 2 bases, 7 bases remained unmatched. CDR3: CASRLGTNTYEQYF. For the CDR3, the DNA is TGCGCCAGCAGGCTTGGGACTAATACCTACGAGCAGTACTTC.

This chain joins TRBV5-5 and TRBJ2-7; D is perhaps TRBD1 (5 bases). The CDR3 covers 18 residues. Trimming removed 4 bases from V and 5 bases from J, with 28 bases in between. The V gene's germline CDR1 is SGHKS and CDR2 YYEKEE (reference sequence). CDR3 sequence reads: CASSQGLRAKGLGHEQYF. The CDR3, as DNA: TGTGCCAGCAGCCAGGGCCTCCGGGCCAAAGGTCTGGGTCACGAGCAGTACTTC.

J is TRBJ2-7 and V is TRBV5-1; D is perhaps TRBD1 (6 bases). CDR3 length equals 15 residues. V was pared by 4 bases and J by 0 bases, with 14 bases between. The germline gives CDR1 SGHRS, CDR2 YFSETQ. CDR3 residues: CASSPQQGASYEQYF. Written as DNA, the CDR3 is TGCGCCAGCAGCCCCCAACAGGGCGCCTCCTACGAGCAGTACTTC. Full variable domain (remainder filled in from reference TRBV5-1 and TRBJ2-7): KAGVTQTPRYLIKTRGQQVTLSCSPISGHRSVSWYQQTPGQGLQFLFEYFSETQRNKGNFPGRFSGRQFSNSRSEMNVSTLELGDSALYLCASSPQQGASYEQYFGPGTRLTVT.

The gene calls are TRBV27 and TRBJ2-5; D remains unclear. The CDR3 contains 15 residues. Germline V gene lookup returns CDR1 MNHEY and CDR2 SMNVEV (reference sequence). V was cut by 5 bases and J by 5 bases, with 18 bases left in between. As DNA, the CDR3 is TGTGCCAGCAGTCCACGGGCCACAGCCAGGGAGACCCAGTACTTC. Residues: CASSPRATARETQYF.

The V and J genes are TRBV6-5 and TRBJ1-1, with D maybe TRBD1 (6 bases). CDR3 length: 15 amino acids. V was shortened by 0 bases and J by 2 bases, with 10 bases between the two germline ends. Germline lookup yields CDR1 MNHEY and CDR2 SVGAGI. The CDR3 DNA is TGTGCCAGCAGTTACTCCAACAGGGAAAACACTGAAGCTTTCTTT. It is translated as CASSYSNRENTEAFF.

This clone was counted a few times. J is TRBJ2-5 and V is TRBV6-5; the D gene is possibly TRBD1 (6 bases). CDR1 is MNHEY and CDR2 is SVGAGI in the germline V gene. The ends were cut back, 6 bases at V and 5 bases at J, with 16 bases in the middle. This CDR3 comprises 14 residues. The DNA for the CDR3 is TGTGCCAGCAGGTCTGAGGGGGTGGGCGAGACCCAGTACTTC. This gives the protein CASRSEGVGETQYF.

This clone was recorded a few times. The V and J genes are TRBV29-1 and TRBJ1-1; D is possibly TRBD1 (6 bases). The CDR3 is 14 residues long. The germline V gene encodes CDR1 SQVTM and CDR2 ANQGSEA. Trimming stripped 4 bases from V and 8 bases from J, with 20 bases between. CDR3 sequence (DNA): TGCAGCGTTGCGGTCAAGGCAGGGGCCGGCGAAGCTTTCTTT. This encodes CSVAVKAGAGEAFF.

This clone is categorized as large. CDR3: CATSRDEDEQYF. In DNA, the CDR3 is TGTGCCACCAGCAGAGATGAGGACGAGCAGTACTTC. This sequence joins TRBV15 and TRBJ2-7; D not certain. The CDR3 length is 12 residues. Trimming stripped 0 bases from V and 5 bases from J, with 5 bases between. CDR1 and CDR2 from the germline V gene are LNHNV and YYDKDF (reference sequence).

The rearrangement joins TRBV30 to TRBJ1-4; D remains unclear. V was trimmed by 2 bases and J by 8 bases, leaving 12 bases between them. Germline values: CDR1 GTSNPN, CDR2 SVGIG (reference sequence). This CDR3 has 13 amino acids. The CDR3 here is CAWSPGPREKLFF. The CDR3 region has the DNA TGTGCCTGGAGTCCCGGGCCACGGGAAAAACTGTTTTTT.

The gene calls are TRBV7-8 and TRBJ1-4; D is perhaps TRBD1 (5 bases). Per the germline V gene, CDR1 is SGHVS and CDR2 is FQNEAQ. The CDR3 has 16 residues. Between the trimmed V and J ends, which lost 5 bases and 3 bases, there was a span of 16 bases. The CDR3: CASSPNRGVANEKLFF. Written as DNA, the CDR3 is TGTGCCAGCAGCCCGAATCGGGGGGTTGCTAATGAAAAACTGTTTTTT.

This chain joins TRBV7-9 and TRBJ2-2, with D possibly being TRBD2 (6 bases). Trimming took off 4 bases at V and 6 bases at J, with 15 bases between the two ends. This CDR3 comprises 15 residues. CDR1 and CDR2 from the germline V gene are SEHNR and FQNEAQ (reference sequence). DNA for the CDR3: TGTGCCAGCAGCTCTTTCCGGGGGTCCCCCGGGGAGCTGTTTTTT. Protein sequence: CASSSFRGSPGELFF.

The chain has TRBV5-1 and TRBJ1-2; D perhaps matches TRBD1 (6 bases). The CDR3 is 14 residues long. The germline V gene encodes CDR1 SGHRS and CDR2 YFSETQ. Between the trimmed V and J ends, which lost 4 bases and 1 base, there was a span of 11 bases. CDR3 DNA sequence: TGCGCCAGCAGCCCGGGACAAGATAACTATGGCTACACCTTC. Amino acids: CASSPGQDNYGYTF.